Shown below are 20 T cell receptor beta chains from a single sample sequenced in a study of graft-versus-host responses after intestinal transplantation. These receptors' targets are unknown. Produced via immunoSEQ multiplex PCR; TCRdb's table is partial and in-frame only. The sample has fewer than 120,000 clones, 93% seen once. The sample consisted of unstimulated CD8+ T cells sorted from spleen or lymph node cells, taken before intestinal transplant. These receptors all stem from a human donor who received an intestinal transplant.

This sequence joins TRBV2 and TRBJ2-4; TRBD2 matches at 13 bases. This CDR3 is 20 amino acids long. The V gene's germline CDR1 is SNHLY and CDR2 FYNNEI. J lost 1 base, V lost 2 bases, and 11 bases had no gene match. The CDR3 spells CASSELGLAGKGGAKNIQYF. DNA of the CDR3: TGTGCCAGCAGTGAATTGGGACTAGCGGGAAAAGGTGGGGCCAAAAACATTCAGTACTTC.

This chain joins TRBV4-1 and TRBJ2-3; 9 nucleotides align to TRBD2. With 3 bases clipped from V and 2 bases from J, the junction kept 9 bases outside the gene matches. This CDR3 region has 17 residues. The germline gives CDR1 MGHRA, CDR2 YSYEKL. In nucleotides, the CDR3 is TGCGCCAGCAGCCATCCGTTTAGCGGGGGTCTCACAGATACGCAGTATTTT. It translates to CASSHPFSGGLTDTQYF.

The chain joins TRBV27 to TRBJ2-1, with TRBD2 matching 7 bases. The length of the CDR3 is 15 residues. Germline V gives CDR1 MNHEY, CDR2 SMNVEV (reference sequence). Trimming removed 2 bases from V and 2 bases from J; junction bases left unmatched: 3. CDR3 residues: CASSLGGSAYNEQFF. CDR3 coding DNA: TGTGCCAGCAGTTTAGGCGGGAGCGCCTACAATGAGCAGTTCTTC.

The chain has TRBV19 and TRBJ2-2, with a possible D match to TRBD2 (5 bases). Germline values: CDR1 LNHDA, CDR2 SQIVND (reference sequence). This CDR3 is 15 amino acids long. V was clipped by 1 base and J by 5 bases, with 11 bases between them. The CDR3 DNA sequence: TGTGCCAGTAGTATAGGGATCATAGCGACCGGGGAGCTGTTTTTT. It codes for CASSIGIIATGELFF.

The V gene is TRBV20-1, the J gene TRBJ2-4, with D maybe TRBD2 (6 bases). The germline CDR1 and CDR2 sequences are DFQATT and SNEGSKA (reference sequence). Trimming removed 6 bases at V and 6 bases at J, with 9 bases between. The CDR3 has 11 amino acids. This CDR3 reads CSAVGGNIQYF. The DNA of the CDR3 is TGCAGTGCCGTGGGGGGAAACATTCAGTACTTC.

The J gene is TRBJ2-4, the V gene TRBV28; no clear D. The length of the CDR3 is 14 residues. The germline V and J ends were trimmed by 3 bases and 3 bases, with 9 bases remaining between them. Germline lookup yields CDR1 MDHEN and CDR2 SYDVKM. The CDR3 region is CASSFTGDKNIQYF. The CDR3 DNA follows: TGTGCCAGCAGTTTCACGGGTGACAAAAACATTCAGTACTTC.

The chain employs TRBV5-6 and TRBJ1-2, with a tentative D call TRBD1 (6 bases). Per germline, CDR1 SGHDT and CDR2 YYEEEE. Trimming stripped 1 base from V and 5 bases from J, with 18 bases between. This CDR3 spans 16 amino acids. The CDR3 protein is CASSLLSGGEVYGYTF. As DNA, the CDR3 is TGTGCCAGCAGCTTGTTGTCGGGGGGCGAGGTATATGGCTACACCTTC. Using reference TRBV5-6 and TRBJ1-2 for the parts outside the CDR3, the full variable domain is DAGVTQSPTHLIKTRGQQVTLRCSPKSGHDTVSWYQQALGQGPQFIFQYYEEEERQRGNFPDRFSGHQFPNYSSELNVNALLLGDSALYLCASSLLSGGEVYGYTFGSGTRLTVV.

The rearrangement links TRBV6-6 to TRBJ1-1; D is ambiguous. This CDR3 spans 15 amino acids. Germline V gene sequence: CDR1 MNHNY, CDR2 SVGAGI (reference sequence). The V end was cut by 2 bases, the J end by 3 bases, with 13 bases between. CDR3 DNA sequence: TGTGCCAGCAGTTACCGCGGACCGACGGACACTGAAGCTTTCTTT. This codes for CASSYRGPTDTEAFF.

Concerning this clone: Sequence at one end of the junction differs from germline and may be a read error. The chain uses TRBV27 and TRBJ1-1, with 7 bases that match TRBD1. Germline V gene sequence: CDR1 MNHEY, CDR2 SMNVEV (reference sequence). The CDR3 has 13 residues. The DNA of the CDR3 is TGTGCCAGCAGTGAACAGGGGAACCCTGAAGCTTTCTTT. Residues: CASSEQGNPEAFF.

This sequence joins TRBV5-1 and TRBJ1-1, with 9 bases that match TRBD1. From germline, CDR1 is SGHRS and CDR2 YFSETQ. The CDR3 is 15 amino acids. V lost 4 bases to trimming and J lost 4 bases; unmatched junction nucleotides: 8. CDR3 bases: TGCGCCAGCAGCGTCCCCGGACAGGGGCCCACTGAAGCTTTCTTT. Its translation is CASSVPGQGPTEAFF.

This clone was recorded once. The CDR3 nucleotides read TGTGCCTGGAGTGTAGGGCTAGATAGCGGGAGGGATTACAATGAGCAGTTCTTC. Protein sequence: CAWSVGLDSGRDYNEQFF. The chain joins TRBV30 to TRBJ2-1, with 11 nucleotides matching TRBD2. Germline V gene sequence: CDR1 GTSNPN, CDR2 SVGIG (reference sequence). With V trimmed by 0 bases and J by 4 bases, 11 bases remained unmatched. This CDR3 region has 18 residues.

This clone was found once. The chain employs TRBV20-1 and TRBJ2-7; D uncertain. The CDR3 has 11 residues. CDR1 and CDR2 (germline): DFQATT, SNEGSKA (reference sequence). The V end lost 5 bases, the J end lost 6 bases, and 11 bases lay between the germline ends. The CDR3 spells CSAAPSGEQYF. In DNA form, the CDR3 reads TGCAGTGCTGCCCCCTCCGGCGAGCAGTACTTC.

The V gene is TRBV6-9, the J gene TRBJ2-3, with D perhaps matching TRBD2 (5 bases). V was clipped by 9 bases and J by 1 base, with 17 bases between them. This CDR3 spans 15 amino acids. Per the germline V gene, CDR1 is MNHGY and CDR2 is SVAAGI. The CDR3 here is CASIDCRAGTDTQYF. DNA of the CDR3: TGTGCCAGTATAGACTGCCGAGCGGGCACAGATACGCAGTATTTT.

The chain combines TRBV9 with TRBJ2-5, with 7 bases that match TRBD2. The CDR3 has 16 amino acids. The V gene end was trimmed by 1 base and the J gene end by 5 bases; junction bases not matched to a gene: 11. Germline-derived CDR1 and CDR2 are SGDLS and YYNGEE. CDR3 sequence reads: CASSVWPELGGETQYF. Here the CDR3 DNA reads TGTGCCAGCAGCGTATGGCCTGAGTTGGGAGGGGAGACCCAGTACTTC.

The gene calls are TRBV6-1 and TRBJ2-2; 7 positions agree with TRBD2. V was clipped by 0 bases and J by 4 bases; unmatched bases: 5. Looked up from germline, CDR1 is MNHNS and CDR2 is SASEGT. CDR3 length: 16 amino acids. DNA of the CDR3: TGTGCCAGCAGTGAAGCTTGGCGGGAGATCACCGGGGAGCTGTTTTTT. This sequence encodes CASSEAWREITGELFF.

V usage is TRBV27 and J usage is TRBJ1-5, with a weak D call TRBD1 (6 bases). The V gene's germline CDR1 is MNHEY and CDR2 SMNVEV (reference sequence). CDR3 length: 15 amino acids. V was shortened by 2 bases and J by 5 bases, with 13 bases between the two germline ends. DNA of the CDR3: TGTGCCAGCAGTTTAACGGGGGCTAGACATCAGCCCCAGCATTTT. Translation gives CASSLTGARHQPQHF.

This chain uses TRBV27 with TRBJ2-1; 7 bases agree with TRBD1. CDR1 is MNHEY, CDR2 SMNVEV, per germline (reference sequence). The trim removed 5 bases at V and 3 bases at J, leaving 16 bases unmatched. The CDR3 consists of 18 residues. The CDR3 DNA follows: TGTGCCAGCAGTCCCCCGCCCGAGGGGGCAGGGGACTACAATGAGCAGTTCTTC. As protein: CASSPPPEGAGDYNEQFF.

The J gene is TRBJ1-2, the V gene TRBV7-9; no clear D. Germline lookup yields CDR1 SEHNR and CDR2 FQNEAQ (reference sequence). The CDR3 spans 13 residues. V dropped 5 bases and J dropped 6 bases, with 13 bases sitting between them. The CDR3 DNA follows: TGTGCCAGCAGCCTAGGAAATTCTCATGGCTACACCTTC. The encoded protein is CASSLGNSHGYTF. Full variable domain (missing parts from reference TRBV7-9 and TRBJ1-2): DTGVSQNPRHKITKRGQNVTFRCDPISEHNRLYWYRQTLGQGPEFLTYFQNEAQLEKSRLLSDRFSAERPKGSFSTLEIQRTEQGDSAMYLCASSLGNSHGYTFGSGTRLTVV.

The chain links TRBV27 to TRBJ1-5; D remains unclear. With 5 bases removed from V and 3 bases from J, the gap between germline ends came to 8 bases. Germline V gene data show CDR1 as MNHEY and CDR2 as SMNVEV (reference sequence). The CDR3 runs to 13 residues. The DNA of the CDR3 is TGTGCCAGCAGTCTCCGATACAATCAGCCCCAGCATTTT. Encoded protein: CASSLRYNQPQHF.

This chain's CDR3 is CASSLFTGQGYEQYF. The DNA for the CDR3 is TGTGCCAGCAGTCTATTTACGGGACAGGGCTACGAGCAGTACTTC. The chain employs TRBV27 and TRBJ2-7, with 9 bases matching TRBD1. The germline V gene encodes CDR1 MNHEY and CDR2 SMNVEV (reference sequence). J gave up 3 bases and V 5 bases, and 8 bases lay outside the gene matches. CDR3 length: 15 amino acids.